This entry is about one T cell receptor (beta chain). Germline V CDR1 and CDR2: SGHTS, YDEGEE. Unmatched junction bases numbered 10, after V lost 2 bases and J lost 4 bases. This CDR3 contains 18 residues. The sample is drawn from a study of blood T cell repertoires in COVID-19. Study overall: The study drew acute and convalescent COVID-19 samples from the United States, Italy and Spain. From T cells, B-cell-depleted T cells, or PBMCs came the material, which was cDNA or gDNA.

Seattle patients were enrolled during active infection and followed longitudinally. Authors' analysis steps: Reference gene primer amplification gave nucleated cell count estimates. Measured with immunoSEQ multiplex PCR; TCRdb has only the in-frame clones, and not every one. Clone size and the V and J calls come from that table; the DNA yielded D and trimming. The table lists some 360,000 clones, 87% of them singletons, with about 2.1% in the top ten. This clonotype was obtained from a woman aged 55-70 years with COVID-19, enrolled during active disease. The chain employs TRBV5-8 and TRBJ1-5, with TRBD1 matching over 12 bases. The sequencing input was peripheral blood. As DNA, the CDR3 is TGTGCCAGCAGCTTTTTTACCGGGACAGGGGGCTTAAATCAGCCCCAGCATTTT. It is translated as CASSFFTGTGGLNQPQHF.